Sequencing of this TCR beta chain was carried out in a study of T cells in Graves' hyperthyroidism and ophthalmopathy. Germline V gene data show CDR1 as DFQATT and CDR2 as SNEGSKA (reference sequence). There are 15 residues in the CDR3. The junction had 8 bases not matched to a gene; V was cut back by 6 bases and J by 0 bases. Amplified regions were TCR beta CDR3 sequences from RNA transcripts. The HTBI primer set drove a first-round RT-PCR of the TCR CDR3. TCRdb passed the multiplex PCR reads through MiXCR, listing each CDR3 protein once. The sample lists under 450,000 distinct CDR3 sequences, 15% to 17% occurring once. This clonotype turned up a few times.

This TCR derives from a woman between 18 and 29 years old with Graves' hyperthyroidism. The material sequenced was blood. This chain links TRBV20-1 with TRBJ2-1; TRBD2 agrees at 7 bases. CDR3 protein: CSADSSGSSYNEQFF. As DNA, the CDR3 is TGCAGTGCAGATTCTAGCGGTTCCTCCTACAATGAGCAGTTCTTC.